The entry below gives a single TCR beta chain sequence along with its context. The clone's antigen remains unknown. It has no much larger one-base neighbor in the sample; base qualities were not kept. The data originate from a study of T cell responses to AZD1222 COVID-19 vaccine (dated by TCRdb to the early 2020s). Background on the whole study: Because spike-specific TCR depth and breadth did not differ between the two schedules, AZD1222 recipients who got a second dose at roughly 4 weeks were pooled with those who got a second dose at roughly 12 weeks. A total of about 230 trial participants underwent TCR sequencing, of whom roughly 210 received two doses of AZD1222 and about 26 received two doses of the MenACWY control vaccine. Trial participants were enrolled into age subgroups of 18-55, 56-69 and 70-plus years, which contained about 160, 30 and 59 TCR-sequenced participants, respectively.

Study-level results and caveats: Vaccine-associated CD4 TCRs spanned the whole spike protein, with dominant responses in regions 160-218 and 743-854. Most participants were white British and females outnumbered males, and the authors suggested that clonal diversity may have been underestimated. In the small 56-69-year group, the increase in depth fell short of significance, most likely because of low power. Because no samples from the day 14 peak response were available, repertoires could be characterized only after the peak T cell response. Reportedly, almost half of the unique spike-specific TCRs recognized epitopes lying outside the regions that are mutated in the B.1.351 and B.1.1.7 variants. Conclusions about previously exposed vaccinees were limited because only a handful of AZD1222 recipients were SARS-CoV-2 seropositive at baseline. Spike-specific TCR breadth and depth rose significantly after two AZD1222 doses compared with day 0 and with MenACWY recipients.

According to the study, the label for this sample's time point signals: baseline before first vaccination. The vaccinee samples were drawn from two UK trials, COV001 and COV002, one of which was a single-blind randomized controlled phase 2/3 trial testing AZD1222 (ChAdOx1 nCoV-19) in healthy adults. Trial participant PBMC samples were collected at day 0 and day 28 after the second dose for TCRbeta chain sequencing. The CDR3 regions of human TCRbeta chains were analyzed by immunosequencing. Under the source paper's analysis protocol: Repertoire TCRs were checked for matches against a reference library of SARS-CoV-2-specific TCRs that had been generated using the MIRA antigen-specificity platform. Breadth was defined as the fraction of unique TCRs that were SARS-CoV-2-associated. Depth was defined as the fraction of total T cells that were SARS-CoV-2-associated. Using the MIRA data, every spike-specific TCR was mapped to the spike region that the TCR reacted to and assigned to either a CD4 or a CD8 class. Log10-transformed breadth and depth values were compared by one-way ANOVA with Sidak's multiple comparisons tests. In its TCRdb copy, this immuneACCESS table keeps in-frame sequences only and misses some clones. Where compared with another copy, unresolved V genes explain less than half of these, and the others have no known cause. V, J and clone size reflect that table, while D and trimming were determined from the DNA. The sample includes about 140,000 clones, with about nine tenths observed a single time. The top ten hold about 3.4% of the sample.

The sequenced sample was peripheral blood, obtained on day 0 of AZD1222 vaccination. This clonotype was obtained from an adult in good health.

The CDR3 sequence is CSARGGGNADTQYF. The nucleotides are TGCAGTGCTCGTGGGGGCGGGAATGCAGATACGCAGTATTTT. The rearranged segments are TRBV20-1 and TRBJ2-3; the D call is tentative, TRBD1 or TRBD2, as each matches 6 bases. The germline ends are 16 bases apart after V is trimmed by 5 bases and J by 4 bases. CDR1 and CDR2 are drawn from the germline V gene (reference sequence): DFQATT, SNEGSKA. CDR3 length: 14 amino acids, cysteine to phenylalanine. Only CDR3 DNA remains: 42 bases, in frame from the first base.